Detailed here is one T cell receptor (beta chain). In the source study's methods: Counts of nucleated cells, estimated from reference gene primer amplification, were obtained. The assay was immunoSEQ multiplex PCR, and TCRdb's table has in-frame clones only and misses some. Clonal size and the V and J genes are those of that table, whereas D and trimming came from the DNA. The data show about 120,000 clones, 90% seen once. This record belongs to a study of blood T cell repertoires in COVID-19. In the study overall: Samples taken during acute and convalescent COVID-19 were collected in the United States, Italy and Spain. T cells, B-cell-depleted T cells, or PBMCs supplied cDNA or gDNA.

Germline V gene lookup returns CDR1 ENHRY and CDR2 SYGVKD. This CDR3 comprises 13 residues. V dropped 6 bases and J dropped 5 bases, with 14 bases sitting between them. Sequenced material: peripheral blood. J is TRBJ2-7 and V is TRBV10-3; D is perhaps TRBD2 (7 bases). The TCR sequence derives from a human donor with active COVID-19. The donor label of this sample is uncertain. CDR3: CAIRVTGRDEQYF. The CDR3 DNA reads TGTGCCATCAGAGTTACAGGGAGGGACGAGCAGTACTTC.